The 4 T cell receptor beta chains listed next were all sequenced from one sample in a study of T cells in Graves' hyperthyroidism and ophthalmopathy. Authors of the study amplified TCR beta CDR3 regions from RNA transcripts. HTBI primers drove first-round RT-PCR of the TCR CDR3. TCRdb independently ran MiXCR on the multiplex PCR reads; one entry per CDR3 protein. The sample lists under 650,000 distinct CDR3 sequences; about 17% were seen once. Specimen: blood. These receptors all come from a woman aged 25 to 39 with Graves' hyperthyroidism.

This clonotype was detected a few times. The chain is built from TRBV5-1 and TRBJ2-2, with TRBD2 matching over 7 bases. The CDR3 is made up of 16 amino acids. The V segment lost 0 bases and the J segment 3 bases; nucleotides outside the gene matches: 5. The germline V gene has CDR1 SGHRS and CDR2 YFSETQ. DNA of the CDR3: TGCGCCAGCAGCTTGGGCGGGAGAGTTTACACCGGGGAGCTGTTTTTT. The encoded protein is CASSLGGRVYTGELFF.

This clonotype was detected ten times or more. The J gene is TRBJ2-7, the V gene TRBV28; 11 bases agree with TRBD2. The length of the CDR3 is 15 residues. Trimming at V came to 5 bases and at J to 0 bases, leaving 3 bases not matched to a gene. Germline assignment: CDR1 MDHEN and CDR2 SYDVKM. The CDR3 region has the DNA TGTGCCAGCAGTATAACTAGCGGGAGCTCCTACGAGCAGTACTTC. Translating gives CASSITSGSSYEQYF.

V is TRBV4-1 and J is TRBJ1-3, with D perhaps matching TRBD1 (5 bases). This CDR3 spans 15 amino acids. Germline V CDR1 and CDR2: MGHRA, YSYEKL. Trimming shortened V by 1 base and J by 3 bases, and 10 bases separated the two germline ends. CDR3 sequence (DNA): TGCGCCAGCAGCCAAGTTGCAGGGAGTGGAAACACCATATATTTT. It encodes CASSQVAGSGNTIYF.

CDR3 coding DNA: TGTGCCAGCAGTAAGTATAACCGGGACGGTTCCTACGAGCAGTACTTC. It yields the protein CASSKYNRDGSYEQYF. The chain is built from TRBV6-1 and TRBJ2-7; D tentatively reads TRBD1 or TRBD2 (5 bases each). The CDR3 has 16 residues. Trimming took 5 bases from V and 1 from J, leaving 18 bases between them. Germline V gives CDR1 MNHNS, CDR2 SASEGT.